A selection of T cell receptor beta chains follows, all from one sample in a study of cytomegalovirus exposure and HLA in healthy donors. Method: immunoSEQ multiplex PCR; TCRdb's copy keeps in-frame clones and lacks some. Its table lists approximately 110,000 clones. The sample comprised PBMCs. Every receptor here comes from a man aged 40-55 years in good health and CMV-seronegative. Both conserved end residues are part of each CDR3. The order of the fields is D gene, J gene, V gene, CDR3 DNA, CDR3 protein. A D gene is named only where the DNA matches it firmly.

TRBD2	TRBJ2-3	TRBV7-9	TGTGCCAGCAGCTCGCGACTAGCGAGTCCAGATACGCAGTATTTT	CASSSRLASPDTQYF
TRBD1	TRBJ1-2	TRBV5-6	TGTGCCAGCAGTTCAGGGGACAGGGGGCCAGGTGGCTACACCTTC	CASSSGDRGPGGYTF
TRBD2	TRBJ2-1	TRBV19	TGTGCCAGGCGAGGGGCTAGCGGTTACAATGAGCAGTTCTTC	CARRGASGYNEQFF
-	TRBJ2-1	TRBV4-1	TGCGCCAGCAGCCAAGTTGATCTCGGGTTCTACAATGAGCAGTTCTTC	CASSQVDLGFYNEQFF
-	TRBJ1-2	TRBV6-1	TGTGCCGCGAAAAGGGGGGGCGGCTACACCTTC	CAAKRGGGYTF
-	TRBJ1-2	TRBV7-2	TGTGCCAGCAGCTTAGGCATTTGGACAGATGGCTACACCTTC	CASSLGIWTDGYTF
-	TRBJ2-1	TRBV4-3	TGCGCCAGCAGCCAAGAATCGCCCCCGAGGTCCTACAATGAGCAGTTCTTC	CASSQESPPRSYNEQFF
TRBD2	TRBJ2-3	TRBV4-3	TGCGCCAGCAGCCAAGCTAGCGGGAGGGCCCGCACAGATACGCAGTATTTT	CASSQASGRARTDTQYF
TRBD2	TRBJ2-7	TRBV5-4	TGTGCCAGCAGCGACCTAGATTGGCTAGCGGGAGCCGACGAGCAGTACTTC	CASSDLDWLAGADEQYF
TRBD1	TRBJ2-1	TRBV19	TGTGCCAGTAGTATAACAGGGGCTATCAATGAGCAGTTCTTC	CASSITGAINEQFF
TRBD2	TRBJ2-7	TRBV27	TGTGCCAGCAGTCCATGGGGTGGGCGGGAGTTGGGCGAGCAGTACTTC	CASSPWGGRELGEQYF
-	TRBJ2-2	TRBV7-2	TGTGCCAGCAGCCAGATTGTGGCCGGGGAGCTGTTTTTT	CASSQIVAGELFF
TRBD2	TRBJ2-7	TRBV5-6	TGTGCCAGCAGCTCGGGGGGGGGATACTACGAGCAGTACTTC	CASSSGGGYYEQYF
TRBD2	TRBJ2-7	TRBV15	TGTGCCACCAGCAGAGTTAAGGGCGGGAGTTACGAGCAGTACTTC	CATSRVKGGSYEQYF
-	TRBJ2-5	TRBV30	TGTGCCTGGAGTGCGCAGCGGACTGGGCGGGAGACCCAGTACTTC	CAWSAQRTGRETQYF
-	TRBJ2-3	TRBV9	TGTGCCAGCAGTCTGACAGGGACTAGCACAGATACGCAGTATTTT	CASSLTGTSTDTQYF
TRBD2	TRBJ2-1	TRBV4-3	TGCGCCAGCAGCCAAGATTCTAGCGGGATTGAGCAGTTCTTC	CASSQDSSGIEQFF
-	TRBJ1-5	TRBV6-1	TGTGCCAGCAGTGAAGCGCGGGGAGTTTGGAATCAGCCCCAGCATTTT	CASSEARGVWNQPQHF
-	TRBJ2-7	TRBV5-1	TGCGCCAGCAGCTTGGGTGGGACATCCTACGAGCAGTACTTC	CASSLGGTSYEQYF
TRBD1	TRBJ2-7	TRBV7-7	TGTGCTAGCAGCCCCCGACGGGACAGCTACTCCTACGAGCAGTACTTC	CASSPRRDSYSYEQYF
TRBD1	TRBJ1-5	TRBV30	TGTGCCTGGAGCCGGGACAGCAGCAATCAGCCCCAGCATTTT	CAWSRDSSNQPQHF
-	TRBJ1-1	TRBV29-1	TGCAGCGTTCGGGGTATTCTGAACACTGAAGCTTTCTTT	CSVRGILNTEAFF